Presented here are 10 T cell receptor beta chains from one specimen sequenced in a study of blood T cell repertoires in COVID-19. Only in-frame clones appear in the TCRdb table, and some are missing; sequencing was by immunoSEQ multiplex PCR. The table records approximately 250,000 clones, 88% of them present only once. Sequences were obtained from PBMCs or T cells enriched from blood (not recorded which). All receptors derive from a woman aged 55-70 years in a cohort exposed to, infected with or recovered from COVID-19 (not recorded which).

The chain couples TRBV19 to TRBJ1-5; D is undetermined. V lost 4 bases to trimming and J lost 2 bases, with 12 bases between them. The CDR3 is 15 residues long. The germline V gene encodes CDR1 LNHDA and CDR2 SQIVND (reference sequence). The chain's CDR3 is CASSREGLGNQPQHF. The CDR3 region has the DNA TGTGCCAGTAGTAGGGAGGGTTTGGGCAATCAGCCCCAGCATTTT.

J is TRBJ2-1 and V is TRBV19; D uncertain. In germline, CDR1 is LNHDA, CDR2 SQIVND (reference sequence). Trimming left V 3 bases short and J 8 bases short, with 8 bases between. The CDR3 has 12 residues. CDR3 in amino acids: CASSIPPDEQFF. The DNA for the CDR3 is TGTGCCAGTAGTATCCCTCCGGATGAGCAGTTCTTC.

This sequence joins TRBV28 and TRBJ2-6, with TRBD1 as a possible D gene (6 bases). This CDR3 comprises 18 residues. Deletions cut 3 bases from V and 1 base from J, with 16 bases between. Germline assignment: CDR1 MDHEN and CDR2 SYDVKM. DNA for the CDR3: TGTGCCAGCAGTTTGAGGCAGGGGATGGGGTCTGGGGCCAACGTCCTGACTTTC. Protein: CASSLRQGMGSGANVLTF.

The chain couples TRBV28 to TRBJ2-7; 12 nucleotides align to TRBD2. V shed 4 bases and J 4 bases; nucleotides not matched to a gene: 11. This CDR3 contains 17 residues. The V gene's germline CDR1 is MDHEN and CDR2 SYDVKM. CDR3 nucleotide sequence: TGTGCCAGCAGTTCCTCCAGACTAGCGGGAGTAGCGTACGAGCAGTACTTC. Translated: CASSSSRLAGVAYEQYF.

V gene TRBV5-1 combines with J gene TRBJ2-7; 10 nucleotides match TRBD2. The ends lost 0 bases at V and 0 bases at J; junction bases unmatched: 3. In germline, CDR1 is SGHRS, CDR2 YFSETQ. CDR3 length: 16 residues. The CDR3 sequence: CASSLGPSGGSYEQYF. Here the CDR3 DNA reads TGCGCCAGCAGCTTGGGCCCTAGCGGGGGCTCCTACGAGCAGTACTTC.

V gene TRBV11-1 combines with J gene TRBJ2-1; D possibly corresponds to TRBD2 (6 bases). There are 14 residues in the CDR3. The V and J ends lost 1 base and 6 bases respectively, with 10 bases between them. Germline V CDR1 and CDR2: SGHAT, FQDESV (reference sequence). The CDR3 sequence is CASSLGGESNEQFF. CDR3 bases: TGTGCCAGCAGCTTAGGGGGGGAGAGCAATGAGCAGTTCTTC.

V usage is TRBV6-4 and J usage is TRBJ2-1, with 14 bases lining up with TRBD2. Germline lookup yields CDR1 MRHNA and CDR2 SNTAGT. Unmatched junction bases numbered 17, after V lost 6 bases and J lost 7 bases. This CDR3 is 19 amino acids long. The CDR3, as DNA: TGTGCCAGCAGGGGCCAGGGACTAGCGGGAGAAGGGGAGGTAAATGAGCAGTTCTTC. Translation: CASRGQGLAGEGEVNEQFF.

This clone has only one observation. The chain uses TRBV12-3 or TRBV12-4 and TRBJ2-1; unclear D gene. There are 11 residues in the CDR3. V was cut by 7 bases and J by 8 bases, with 9 bases left in between. The CDR3 here is CASTFRDEQFF. The CDR3 DNA sequence: TGTGCCAGCACGTTCCGAGATGAGCAGTTCTTC.

V usage is TRBV28 and J usage is TRBJ2-7, with 10 positions matching TRBD2. Germline loops: CDR1 MDHEN, CDR2 SYDVKM. After removal of 4 bases from V and 5 bases from J, the junction contained 8 bases not matched to a gene. The CDR3 is 15 residues long. This CDR3 is CASSSPSGSINEQYF. CDR3 nucleotides: TGTGCCAGCAGTTCCCCTAGCGGGAGTATCAACGAGCAGTACTTC.

The chain joins TRBV10-3 to TRBJ2-4, with a tentative D call TRBD1 (5 bases). The CDR3 is 15 residues long. Germline values: CDR1 ENHRY, CDR2 SYGVKD. V was clipped by 3 bases and J by 1 base, with 10 bases between them. CDR3 nucleotide sequence: TGTGCCATCAGTGATTTAGGGGCGGCCAAAAACATTCAGTACTTC. Translation: CAISDLGAAKNIQYF.